These T cell receptor beta chains were read from a single sample in a study of blood T cell repertoires in COVID-19. The table came from immunoSEQ multiplex PCR; TCRdb's copy has only in-frame clones and leaves some out. The data contain hundreds of thousands of clones, over 75% of them singletons. Sequencing was carried out using PBMCs or T cells enriched from blood (not recorded which). The receptors derive from a man aged 25 to 40 who had recovered from COVID-19. Each CDR3 is given with its conserved first and last residue. A D gene is named only where the DNA matches it firmly. Not all rows give a size; the values are once, few, many and, for expanded clones, a class.

CDR3 length: 14
V gene: TRBV6-4
clone size: .
J gene: TRBJ1-2
D gene: .
CDR3 protein: CASSDSGGVYGYTF
CDR3 DNA: TGTGCCAGCAGTGACTCGGGAGGGGTTTATGGCTACACCTTC

CDR3 length: 15
V gene: TRBV10-3
clone size: .
J gene: TRBJ2-3
D gene: TRBD2
CDR3 protein: CAIRWTSGDTDTQYF
CDR3 DNA: TGTGCCATCAGATGGACTAGCGGAGACACAGATACGCAGTATTTT

CDR3 length: 18
V gene: TRBV12-5
clone size: .
J gene: TRBJ2-1
D gene: .
CDR3 protein: CASGLVPDGSSSYNEQFF
CDR3 DNA: TGTGCTAGTGGTTTGGTACCAGACGGGTCGAGCTCCTACAATGAGCAGTTCTTC

CDR3 length: 16
V gene: TRBV28
clone size: .
J gene: TRBJ2-7
D gene: TRBD1
CDR3 protein: CASSSGRQGWTYEQYF
CDR3 DNA: TGTGCCAGCAGTTCAGGGCGACAGGGGTGGACCTACGAGCAGTACTTC

CDR3 length: 13
V gene: TRBV27
clone size: .
J gene: TRBJ2-7
D gene: TRBD2
CDR3 protein: CASQPSGSYEQYF
CDR3 DNA: TGTGCCAGCCAGCCTAGCGGCTCCTACGAGCAGTACTTC

CDR3 length: 12
V gene: TRBV5-4
clone size: once
J gene: TRBJ2-7
D gene: .
CDR3 protein: CASSSYSGEQYF
CDR3 DNA: TGTGCCAGCAGCTCATACAGCGGCGAGCAGTACTTC

CDR3 length: 15
V gene: TRBV10-3
clone size: .
J gene: TRBJ2-7
D gene: TRBD1
CDR3 protein: CAISGLQGASYEQYF
CDR3 DNA: TGTGCCATCAGTGGCCTACAGGGGGCAAGCTACGAGCAGTACTTC

CDR3 length: 15
V gene: TRBV3-1/TRBV3-2
clone size: once
J gene: TRBJ1-5
D gene: .
CDR3 protein: CASSQYSGDNQPQHF
CDR3 DNA: TGTGCCAGCAGCCAATATTCAGGGGACAATCAGCCCCAGCATTTT

CDR3 length: 13
V gene: TRBV7-2
clone size: .
J gene: TRBJ1-3
D gene: TRBD1
CDR3 protein: CASRGTAGNTIYF
CDR3 DNA: TGTGCCAGCAGAGGGACAGCTGGAAACACCATATATTTT

CDR3 length: 14
V gene: TRBV10-2
clone size: .
J gene: TRBJ1-6
D gene: .
CDR3 protein: CASSESRSRSPLHF
CDR3 DNA: TGCGCCAGCAGTGAGTCGCGGAGTCGTTCACCCCTCCACTTT

CDR3 length: 14
V gene: TRBV10-3
clone size: .
J gene: TRBJ2-1
D gene: TRBD1
CDR3 protein: CATNHGTDIDEQFF
CDR3 DNA: TGTGCCACGAACCACGGGACAGATATCGATGAGCAGTTCTTC

CDR3 length: 17
V gene: TRBV7-9
clone size: .
J gene: TRBJ2-1
D gene: TRBD1
CDR3 protein: CASSLTNRGYSYNEQFF
CDR3 DNA: TGTGCCAGCAGCTTAACTAACAGGGGCTACTCCTACAATGAGCAGTTCTTC

CDR3 length: 17
V gene: TRBV3-1/TRBV3-2
clone size: .
J gene: TRBJ2-7
D gene: TRBD2
CDR3 protein: CASSQGASGIVGHEQYF
CDR3 DNA: TGTGCCAGCAGCCAAGGAGCTAGCGGGATAGTCGGCCACGAGCAGTACTTC

CDR3 length: 15
V gene: TRBV7-3
clone size: .
J gene: TRBJ2-1
D gene: TRBD2
CDR3 protein: CASSQLAGGPFEQFF
CDR3 DNA: TGTGCCAGCAGCCAACTAGCGGGAGGGCCGTTTGAGCAGTTCTTC

CDR3 length: 17
V gene: TRBV3-1/TRBV3-2
clone size: .
J gene: TRBJ2-1
D gene: TRBD2
CDR3 protein: CASSQEPTSVSYNEQFF
CDR3 DNA: TGTGCCAGCAGCCAAGAACCGACTAGCGTTTCCTACAATGAGCAGTTCTTC

CDR3 length: 16
V gene: TRBV5-1
clone size: .
J gene: TRBJ2-7
D gene: .
CDR3 protein: CASSRPTGPGGHEQYF
CDR3 DNA: TGCGCCAGCAGCCGGCCAACCGGGCCGGGGGGCCACGAGCAGTACTTC

CDR3 length: 14
V gene: TRBV9
clone size: .
J gene: TRBJ2-2
D gene: TRBD2
CDR3 protein: CASSLAGVAGELFF
CDR3 DNA: TGTGCCAGCAGCTTAGCGGGAGTTGCCGGGGAGCTGTTTTTT

CDR3 length: 17
V gene: TRBV15
clone size: .
J gene: TRBJ1-2
D gene: TRBD1
CDR3 protein: CATSPRGTGGTNYGYTF
CDR3 DNA: TGTGCCACCAGCCCCCGGGGGACAGGGGGGACAAACTATGGCTACACCTTC

CDR3 length: 14
V gene: TRBV10-3
clone size: .
J gene: TRBJ2-1
D gene: TRBD2
CDR3 protein: CAIRSGVRDNEQFF
CDR3 DNA: TGTGCCATCAGGAGCGGGGTGAGGGACAATGAGCAGTTCTTC

CDR3 length: 15
V gene: TRBV11-2
clone size: .
J gene: TRBJ2-7
D gene: TRBD2
CDR3 protein: CASSLSVGGSAEQYF
CDR3 DNA: TGTGCCAGCAGCTTGAGCGTCGGCGGGAGTGCCGAGCAGTACTTC

CDR3 length: 13
V gene: TRBV28
clone size: .
J gene: TRBJ2-2
D gene: .
CDR3 protein: CASSPTWTGELFF
CDR3 DNA: TGTGCCAGCAGCCCCACATGGACCGGGGAGCTGTTTTTT

CDR3 length: 18
V gene: TRBV19
clone size: .
J gene: TRBJ2-1
D gene: TRBD2
CDR3 protein: CASSIDAPDRAGRDEQFF
CDR3 DNA: TGTGCCAGTAGTATAGATGCCCCGGATAGGGCTGGGAGGGATGAGCAGTTCTTC